This T cell receptor (beta chain) originates from a study of a mutant IDH1 vaccine in newly diagnosed glioma. TCRdb's table, derived via immunoSEQ multiplex PCR, lists solely in-frame clones and lacks some. The sample lists about 38,000 clones; roughly 92% were seen once. Described time point: baseline, week 1 (first vaccination visit). Treatment reported: pre-vaccination baseline after standard-of-care therapy. Trimming took 3 bases from V and 7 from J, leaving 11 bases between them. The CDR3 is 13 residues long. The V gene's germline CDR1 is SGHKS and CDR2 YYEKEE (reference sequence). This clonotype was sampled from a man younger than 35 with glioma. Source: PBMCs, taken from a glioma patient treated with radiotherapy, temozolomide or both. V usage is TRBV5-5 and J usage is TRBJ2-1, with D possibly matching TRBD1 (5 bases). DNA for the CDR3: TGTGCCAGCAGCTGGGCCAGGGTGAATGAGCAGTTCTTC. Amino acids: CASSWARVNEQFF.